This paragraph covers one T cell receptor beta chain sequence. The data belong to a study of blood T cell repertoires in COVID-19. Seattle's cohort entered during active infection and was followed longitudinally. Some clones are missing from TCRdb's copy, which holds only in-frame ones; the method was immunoSEQ multiplex PCR. The sample records about 370,000 clones, about 89% being singletons. Specimen: peripheral blood. The clonotype comes from a woman younger than 45 with COVID-19, enrolled during active disease.

CDR3 loop: CATADGVSGYTF. In DNA, the CDR3 is TGTGCCACCGCGGACGGGGTCAGTGGCTACACCTTC. This chain joins TRBV24-1 and TRBJ1-2; D gene unclear. The CDR3 spans 12 residues. The V and J ends lost 9 bases and 7 bases respectively, with 14 bases between them. Germline V gene data show CDR1 as KGHDR and CDR2 as SFDVKD.